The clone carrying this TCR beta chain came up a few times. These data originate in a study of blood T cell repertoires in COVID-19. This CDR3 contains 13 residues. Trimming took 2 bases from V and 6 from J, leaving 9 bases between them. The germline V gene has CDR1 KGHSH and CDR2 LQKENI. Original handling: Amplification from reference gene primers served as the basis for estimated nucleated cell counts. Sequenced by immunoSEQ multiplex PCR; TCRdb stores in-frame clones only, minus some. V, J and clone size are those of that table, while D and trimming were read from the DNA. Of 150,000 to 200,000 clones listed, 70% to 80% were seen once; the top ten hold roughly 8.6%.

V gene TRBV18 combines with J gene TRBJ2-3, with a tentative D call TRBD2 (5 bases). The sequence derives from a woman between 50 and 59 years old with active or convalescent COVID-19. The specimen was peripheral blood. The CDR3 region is CASSPGLGDTQYF. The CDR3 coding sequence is TGTGCCAGCTCACCAGGACTCGGGGATACGCAGTATTTT.